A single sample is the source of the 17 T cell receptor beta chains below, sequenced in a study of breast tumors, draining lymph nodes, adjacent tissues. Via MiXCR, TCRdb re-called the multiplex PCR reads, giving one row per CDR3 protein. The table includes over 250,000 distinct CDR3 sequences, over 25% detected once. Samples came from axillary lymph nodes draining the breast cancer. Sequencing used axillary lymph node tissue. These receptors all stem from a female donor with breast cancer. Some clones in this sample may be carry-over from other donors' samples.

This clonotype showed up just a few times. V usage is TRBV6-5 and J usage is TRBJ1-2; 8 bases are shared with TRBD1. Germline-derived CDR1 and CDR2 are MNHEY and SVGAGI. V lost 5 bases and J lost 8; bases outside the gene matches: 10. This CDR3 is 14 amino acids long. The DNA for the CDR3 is TGTGCCAGCAGTCGGACAGGGCTCACTCGAGGCTACACCTTC. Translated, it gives CASSRTGLTRGYTF.

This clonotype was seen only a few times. Here the CDR3 reads CASSSRGTTGELFF. CDR3 nucleotide sequence: TGTGCCAGCAGCTCCAGGGGTACCACCGGGGAGCTGTTTTTT. The V and J genes are TRBV5-4 and TRBJ2-2; a weak D match, TRBD1 (6 bases). Germline values: CDR1 SGHNT, CDR2 YYREEE (reference sequence). V was clipped by 3 bases and J by 4 bases, with 10 bases between them. The CDR3 consists of 14 residues.

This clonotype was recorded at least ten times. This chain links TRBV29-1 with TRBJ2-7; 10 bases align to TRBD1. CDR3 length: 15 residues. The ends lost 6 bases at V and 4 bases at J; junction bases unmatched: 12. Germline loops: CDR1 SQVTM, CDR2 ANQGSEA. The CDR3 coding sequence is TGCAGCGTAAATAACCCGACAGGGGGCTTGTACGAGCAGTACTTC. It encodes CSVNNPTGGLYEQYF.

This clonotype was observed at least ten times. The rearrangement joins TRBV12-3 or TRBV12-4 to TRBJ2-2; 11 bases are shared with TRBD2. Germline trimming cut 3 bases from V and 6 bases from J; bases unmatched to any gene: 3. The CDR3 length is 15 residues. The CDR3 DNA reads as TGTGCCAGCAGTTTTGTAGCGGGAGGGGCCGGGGAGCTGTTTTTT. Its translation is CASSFVAGGAGELFF.

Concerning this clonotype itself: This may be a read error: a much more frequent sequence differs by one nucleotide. CDR3 nucleotide sequence: TGTGCCAGCAGCGTAACCGGGGCAGCTTCCCAGGGAGAGACCCAGTACTTC. This codes for CASSVTGAASQGETQYF. The V call is TRBV9, the J call TRBJ2-5; D possibly matches TRBD1 or TRBD2 (5 bases each). CDR1 is SGDLS and CDR2 is YYNGEE in the germline V gene. The CDR3 is 17 residues long. The V end lost 1 base, the J end lost 4 bases, and 20 bases lay between the germline ends. Full variable domain (remainder filled in from reference TRBV9 and TRBJ2-5): DSGVTQTPKHLITATGQRVTLRCSPRSGDLSVYWYQQSLDQGLQFLIQYYNGEERAKGNILERFSAQQFPDLHSELNLSSLELGDSALYFCASSVTGAASQGETQYFGPGTRLLVL.

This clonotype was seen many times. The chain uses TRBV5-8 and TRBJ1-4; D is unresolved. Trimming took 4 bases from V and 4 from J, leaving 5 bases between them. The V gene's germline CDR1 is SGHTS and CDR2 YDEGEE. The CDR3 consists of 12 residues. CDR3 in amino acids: CASSEYNEKLFF. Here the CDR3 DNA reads TGTGCCAGCAGCGAATATAATGAAAAACTGTTTTTT.

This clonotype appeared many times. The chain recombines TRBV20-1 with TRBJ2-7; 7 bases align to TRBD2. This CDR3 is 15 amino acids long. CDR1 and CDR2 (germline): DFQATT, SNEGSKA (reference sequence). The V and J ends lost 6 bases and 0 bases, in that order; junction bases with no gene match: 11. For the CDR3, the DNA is TGCAGTGCGGCCACTCCTAGCGGTTTCTCCTACGAGCAGTACTTC. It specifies CSAATPSGFSYEQYF.

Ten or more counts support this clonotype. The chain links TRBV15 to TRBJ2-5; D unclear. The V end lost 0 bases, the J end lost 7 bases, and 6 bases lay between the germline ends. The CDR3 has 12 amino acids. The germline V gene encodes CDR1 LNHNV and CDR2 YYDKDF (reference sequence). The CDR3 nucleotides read TGTGCCACCAGCAGAGATTCCCTGACCCAGTACTTC. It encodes CATSRDSLTQYF.

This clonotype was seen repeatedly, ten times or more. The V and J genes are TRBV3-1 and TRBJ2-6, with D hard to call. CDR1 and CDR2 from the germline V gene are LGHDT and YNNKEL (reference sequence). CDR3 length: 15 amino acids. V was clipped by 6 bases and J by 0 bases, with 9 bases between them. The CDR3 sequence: CASSHGASGANVLTF. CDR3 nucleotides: TGTGCCAGCAGTCATGGAGCCTCTGGGGCCAACGTCCTGACTTTC.

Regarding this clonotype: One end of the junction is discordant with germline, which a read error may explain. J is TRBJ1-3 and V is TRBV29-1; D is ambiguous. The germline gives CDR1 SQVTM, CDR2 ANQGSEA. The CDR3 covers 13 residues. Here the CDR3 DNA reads TGCAGCGCTGAACTGGGCACTGGAAACACCATATATTTT. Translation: CSAELGTGNTIYF.

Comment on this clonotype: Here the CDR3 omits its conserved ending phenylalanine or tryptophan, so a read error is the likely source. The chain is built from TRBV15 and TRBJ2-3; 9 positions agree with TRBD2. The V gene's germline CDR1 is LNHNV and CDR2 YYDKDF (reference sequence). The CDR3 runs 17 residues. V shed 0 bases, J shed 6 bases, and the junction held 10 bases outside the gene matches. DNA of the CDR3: TGTGCCACCAGCAGAGATGAGGCTAGCGGGATAAGCGATACGCAGTATCTT. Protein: CATSRDEASGISDTQYL.

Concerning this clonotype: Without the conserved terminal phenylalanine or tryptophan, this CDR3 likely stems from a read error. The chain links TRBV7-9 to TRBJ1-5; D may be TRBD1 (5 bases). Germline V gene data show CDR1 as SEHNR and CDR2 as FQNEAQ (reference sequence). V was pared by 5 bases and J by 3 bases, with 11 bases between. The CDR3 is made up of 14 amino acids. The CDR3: CASSQEQANQPQHV. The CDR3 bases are TGTGCCAGCAGCCAAGAACAGGCCAATCAGCCCCAGCATGTT.

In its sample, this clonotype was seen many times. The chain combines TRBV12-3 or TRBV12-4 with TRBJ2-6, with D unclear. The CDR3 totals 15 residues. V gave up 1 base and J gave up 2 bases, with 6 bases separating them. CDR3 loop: CASSLVTAGANVLTF. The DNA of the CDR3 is TGTGCCAGCAGTTTAGTGACTGCTGGGGCCAACGTCCTGACTTTC.

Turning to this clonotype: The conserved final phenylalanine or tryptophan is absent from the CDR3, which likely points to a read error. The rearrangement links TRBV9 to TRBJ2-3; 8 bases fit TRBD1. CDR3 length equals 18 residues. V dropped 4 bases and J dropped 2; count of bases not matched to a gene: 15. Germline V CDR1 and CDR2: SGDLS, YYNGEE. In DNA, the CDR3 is TGTGCCAGCAGCTTAGAGGACGGGGCGGACAGGGCCACAGATACGCAGTATCTT. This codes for CASSLEDGADRATDTQYL.

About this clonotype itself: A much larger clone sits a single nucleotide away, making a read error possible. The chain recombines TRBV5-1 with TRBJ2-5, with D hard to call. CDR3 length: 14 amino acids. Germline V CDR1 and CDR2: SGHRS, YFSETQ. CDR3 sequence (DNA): TGCGCCAGCAGTTTACAGAAGTATCAAGAGTCCCAGTACTTC. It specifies CASSLQKYQESQYF.

CDR3 nucleotides: TGTGCCAGCAGCTTACTAGGGACTAGCGGCTTGAGCTCCTACAATGAGCAGTTCTTC. Translated: CASSLLGTSGLSSYNEQFF. The chain employs TRBV13 and TRBJ2-1; 11 bases fit TRBD2. CDR3 length: 19 amino acids. J was trimmed by 0 bases and V by 2 bases; bases with no gene match: 9. The germline V gene has CDR1 PRHDT and CDR2 FYEKMQ (reference sequence).

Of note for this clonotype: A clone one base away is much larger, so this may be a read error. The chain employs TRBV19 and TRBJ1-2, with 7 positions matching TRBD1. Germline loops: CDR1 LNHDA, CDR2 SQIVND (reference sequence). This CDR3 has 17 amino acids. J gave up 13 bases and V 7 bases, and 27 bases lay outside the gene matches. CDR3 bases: TGTGCCAGTAACTCTCGCCGGGAGTCGACAGGGCCTGACGTAGGCACCTTC. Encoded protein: CASNSRRESTGPDVGTF.